This T cell receptor (beta chain) derives from a study of T cells in narcolepsy. Study outcomes and limitations: Autoreactive clonotypes reportedly recurred in blood of same and different patients, not controls. No autoreactive T cell clone sequences appeared in some memory CD4+ repertoires.

As regards this clone: Its specificity is not known.

Looked up from germline, CDR1 is SGHRS and CDR2 is YFSETQ. The CDR3 loop spans 14 amino acids. Trimming cost V 0 bases and J 5 bases, with 11 bases left between them. Assay used: immunoSEQ multiplex PCR; TCRdb lists only in-frame clones, some missing. The repertoire holds about 30,000 clones, around four fifths seen once, with around 0.7% in the top ten. What was sequenced was memory (CD45RA-) CD4+ T cells from blood. This receptor was identified in a human donor in good health. This chain uses TRBV5-1 with TRBJ2-5; D remains ambiguous. CDR3 amino acids: CASSLVVGTETQYF. The CDR3 DNA follows: TGCGCCAGCAGCTTGGTCGTCGGAACGGAGACCCAGTACTTC.